Presented here are 13 T cell receptor beta chains from one specimen sequenced in a study of blood T cell repertoires in COVID-19. Assay used: immunoSEQ multiplex PCR; TCRdb lists only in-frame clones, some missing. Among under 400,000 clones listed, 65% to 90% were seen once. Sequenced input: PBMCs or T cells enriched from blood (not recorded which). The receptors here all came from a woman in her thirties or forties with acute COVID-19.

This chain joins TRBV11-3 and TRBJ2-5; 10 bases agree with TRBD2. There are 16 residues in the CDR3. Losses at the gene ends were 4 bases for V and 4 bases for J; bases not matched to a gene: 9. Germline V CDR1 and CDR2: SGHNT, YENEEA. CDR3 nucleotides: TGTGCCAGCAGCTCTCGTTCTAGCGGGGGTGGAGAGACCCAGTACTTC. This sequence encodes CASSSRSSGGGETQYF. The whole variable domain, remainder taken from reference TRBV11-3 and TRBJ2-5, is EAGVVQSPRYKIIEKKQPVAFWCNPISGHNTLYWYLQNLGQGPELLIRYENEEAVDDSQLPKDRFSAERLKGVDSTLKIQPAELGDSAVYLCASSSRSSGGGETQYFGPGTRLLVL.

V is TRBV3-1 (or the pseudogene TRBV3-2) and J is TRBJ2-2; TRBD2 matches 10 bases. After removal of 4 bases from V and 1 base from J, the junction contained 3 bases not matched to a gene. There are 16 residues in the CDR3. CDR1 is LGHDT, CDR2 YNNKEL, per germline (reference sequence). The CDR3, as DNA: TGTGCCAGCAGCCGGAGGACTAGCGGGAACACCGGGGAGCTGTTTTTT. Translation: CASSRRTSGNTGELFF.

The J gene is TRBJ2-7, the V gene TRBV28; possibly TRBD2 for D (6 bases). V lost 6 bases, J lost 5 bases, and 11 bases lay in between. CDR1 and CDR2 from the germline V gene are MDHEN and SYDVKM. The CDR3 spans 12 residues. The CDR3 sequence is CASRWAGNEQYF. CDR3 DNA sequence: TGTGCCAGCAGATGGGCGGGAAACGAGCAGTACTTC.

The J gene is TRBJ1-2, the V gene TRBV7-9; 7 nucleotides agree with TRBD1. J was trimmed by 4 bases and V by 5 bases; bases with no gene match: 7. This CDR3 has 14 residues. The germline V gene encodes CDR1 SEHNR and CDR2 FQNEAQ (reference sequence). The CDR3 coding sequence is TGTGCCAGCAGCCCCCCAGGACAGGTCTATGGCTACACCTTC. Translated, it gives CASSPPGQVYGYTF.

The chain employs TRBV5-1 and TRBJ1-2, with 7 nucleotides matching TRBD1. Germline V gene sequence: CDR1 SGHRS, CDR2 YFSETQ. The CDR3 spans 18 residues. V lost 2 bases, J lost 0 bases, and 13 bases stayed unmatched. This CDR3 reads CASSLYGQVASSNYGYTF. Here the CDR3 DNA reads TGCGCCAGCAGCTTATATGGACAGGTCGCCTCCTCTAACTATGGCTACACCTTC.

The chain links TRBV5-6 to TRBJ1-2, with D perhaps TRBD1 (6 bases). Trimming removed 3 bases at V and 8 bases at J, with 17 bases between. CDR3 length equals 14 residues. The germline CDR1 and CDR2 sequences are SGHDT and YYEEEE. The CDR3 protein is CASSSRIGGIGYTF. Here the CDR3 DNA reads TGTGCCAGCAGCTCCCGAATTGGGGGCATCGGCTACACCTTC.

This clone is a singleton in its sample. V and J are TRBV5-1 and TRBJ2-1; TRBD1 agrees at 9 bases. The V gene's germline CDR1 is SGHRS and CDR2 YFSETQ. This CDR3 spans 17 amino acids. J lost 6 bases, V lost 4 bases, and 14 bases had no gene match. The CDR3 sequence: CASSLFDTGGWGNEQFF. The CDR3 DNA reads as TGCGCCAGCAGCCTCTTTGACACAGGGGGCTGGGGCAATGAGCAGTTCTTC.

As DNA, the CDR3 is TGTGCCAGAAGCTTGGAGACAGGGCATGGGGAGACCCAGTACTTC. It specifies CARSLETGHGETQYF. The rearrangement joins TRBV5-3 to TRBJ2-5; 7 nucleotides align to TRBD1. TRBV5-3 qualifies as an ORF whose function is uncertain. Trimming at V came to 0 bases and at J to 5 bases, leaving 7 bases not matched to a gene. The CDR3 runs to 15 residues.

The V and J genes are TRBV10-3 and TRBJ1-1; 7 bases align to TRBD1. The CDR3 has 16 amino acids. Germline values: CDR1 ENHRY, CDR2 SYGVKD. The V gene end was trimmed by 7 bases and the J gene end by 1 base; junction bases not matched to a gene: 12. CDR3 loop: CAITPRTGAANTEAFF. The CDR3 bases are TGTGCCATCACTCCGAGGACAGGCGCGGCGAACACTGAAGCTTTCTTT.

The V call is TRBV9, the J call TRBJ2-1, with D possibly TRBD1 on 6 matching bases. The length of the CDR3 is 16 residues. CDR1 is SGDLS and CDR2 is YYNGEE in the germline V gene. V was shortened by 4 bases and J by 0 bases, with 14 bases between the two germline ends. CDR3 DNA: TGTGCCAGCAGCTTGGGGGCCCTAAGCTCCTACAATGAGCAGTTCTTC. Its translation is CASSLGALSSYNEQFF. The variable domain in full, completed from reference TRBV9 and TRBJ2-1, reads DSGVTQTPKHLITATGQRVTLRCSPRSGDLSVYWYQQSLDQGLQFLIQYYNGEERAKGNILERFSAQQFPDLHSELNLSSLELGDSALYFCASSLGALSSYNEQFFGPGTRLTVL.

The chain links TRBV7-9 to TRBJ1-4; possible D gene TRBD1, 5 bases. The CDR3 is 13 residues long. CDR1 SEHNR and CDR2 FQNEAQ come from the germline V gene (reference sequence). Trimming removed 5 bases from V and 8 bases from J, with 12 bases in between. This CDR3 is CASSGRAAEKLFF. CDR3 in DNA: TGTGCCAGCAGCGGCAGGGCGGCGGAAAAACTGTTTTTT.

The chain combines TRBV7-9 with TRBJ1-3; TRBD1 might be the D (5 bases). The CDR3 spans 16 residues. V lost 4 bases to trimming and J lost 0 bases, with 13 bases between them. Germline loops: CDR1 SEHNR, CDR2 FQNEAQ (reference sequence). The CDR3 nucleotides are TGTGCCAGCAGCTACTCCAGGGTAGACTCTGGAAACACCATATATTTT. Amino acid sequence: CASSYSRVDSGNTIYF.

The rearrangement links TRBV7-3 to TRBJ2-1, with TRBD2 as a possible D gene (6 bases). The CDR3 length is 15 residues. Trimming shortened V by 2 bases and J by 1 base, and 9 bases separated the two germline ends. Per germline, CDR1 SGHTA and CDR2 FQGTGA. CDR3 residues: CASSLGGTSYNEQFF. Here the CDR3 DNA reads TGTGCCAGCAGCTTAGGCGGGACGTCCTACAATGAGCAGTTCTTC. The variable domain in full, completed from reference TRBV7-3 and TRBJ2-1, reads GAGVSQTPSNKVTEKGKYVELRCDPISGHTALYWYRQSLGQGPEFLIYFQGTGAADDSGLPNDRFFAVRPEGSVSTLKIQRTERGDSAVYLCASSLGGTSYNEQFFGPGTRLTVL.